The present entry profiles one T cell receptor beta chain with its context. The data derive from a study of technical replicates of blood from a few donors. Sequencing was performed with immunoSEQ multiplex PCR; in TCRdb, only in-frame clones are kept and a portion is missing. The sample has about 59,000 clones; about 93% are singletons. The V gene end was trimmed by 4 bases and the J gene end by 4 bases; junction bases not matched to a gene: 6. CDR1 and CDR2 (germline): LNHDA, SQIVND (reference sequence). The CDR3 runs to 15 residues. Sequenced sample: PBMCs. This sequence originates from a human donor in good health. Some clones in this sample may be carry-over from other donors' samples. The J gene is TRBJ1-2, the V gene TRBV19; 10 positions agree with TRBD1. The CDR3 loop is CASSTAGTGVYGYTF. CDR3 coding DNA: TGTGCCAGTAGTACGGCCGGGACAGGGGTCTATGGCTACACCTTC.